A selection of T cell receptor beta chains follows, all from one sample in a study of blood T cells in healthy people across ages. TCRdb re-called the 5' RACE reads through MiXCR, storing one row per CDR3 protein. The table includes over a million distinct CDR3 sequences, less than 45% detected once. The material sequenced was blood. These receptors were collected from a woman aged 18-30 years in good health. CDR3s include the opening cysteine and the closing phenylalanine or tryptophan. The D gene is left open where the match is weak. Some rows have no size entry. The others give once, few or many, or a class for an expanded clone.

v_call	j_call	clone_size	d_call	cdr3_aa	cdr3_nt
TRBV20-1	TRBJ1-5	once	NA	CSARAQYSNQPQHF	TGCAGTGCCCGGGCACAATATAGCAATCAGCCCCAGCATTTT
TRBV27	TRBJ2-1	NA	NA	CASMDPRGVTGNEQFF	TGTGCCAGCATGGACCCACGGGGTGTGACTGGGAATGAGCAGTTCTTC
TRBV6-2/TRBV6-3	TRBJ1-1	NA	NA	CASSSRTTAFF	TGTGCCAGCAGTTCACGGACAACGGCTTTCTTT
TRBV5-1	TRBJ2-5	NA	TRBD2	CASSVQLAWETQYF	TGCGCCAGCAGCGTACAACTAGCGTGGGAGACCCAGTACTTC
TRBV13	TRBJ1-2	few	NA	CASSQNRVTNYGYTF	TGTGCCAGCAGCCAAAACAGGGTTACTAACTATGGCTACACCTTC
TRBV14	TRBJ2-7	few	NA	CASSMLGGANDEQYF	TGTGCCAGCAGCATGCTAGGGGGGGCTAACGACGAGCAGTACTTC
TRBV29-1	TRBJ2-5	NA	NA	CSVEEDGAQYF	TGCAGCGTTGAGGAGGACGGGGCCCAGTACTTC
TRBV7-2	TRBJ2-5	NA	TRBD1	CASSTHPPGQQETQYF	TGTGCCAGCAGCACCCACCCGCCGGGACAGCAAGAGACCCAGTACTTC
TRBV12-5	TRBJ2-1	NA	TRBD2	CASGPTPWGAGGRNEQFF	TGTGCTAGTGGTCCGACCCCGTGGGGAGCGGGAGGTCGGAATGAGCAGTTCTTC
TRBV12-3/TRBV12-4	TRBJ2-5	NA	TRBD1	CASSLSGQGVGETQYF	TGTGCCAGCAGTTTGAGCGGACAGGGCGTAGGAGAGACCCAGTACTTC
TRBV20-1	TRBJ2-1	NA	TRBD2	CSASDRGGASNEQFF	TGCAGTGCTAGCGATCGCGGGGGAGCGTCGAATGAGCAGTTCTTC
TRBV7-9	TRBJ2-3	few	NA	CASSQAGSGESDTQYF	TGTGCCAGCAGCCAAGCCGGTTCAGGGGAATCAGATACGCAGTATTTT
TRBV12-5	TRBJ2-3	NA	NA	CASGFSGTSTDTQYF	TGTGCTAGTGGTTTTAGCGGTACTAGCACAGATACGCAGTATTTT
TRBV7-2	TRBJ1-2	NA	NA	CASSPVKAFNYGYTF	TGTGCCAGCAGCCCAGTTAAGGCCTTCAACTATGGCTACACCTTC
TRBV20-1	TRBJ2-2	NA	NA	CSAGKAGELFF	TGCAGTGCCGGGAAGGCCGGGGAGCTGTTTTTT
TRBV27	TRBJ1-2	few	TRBD1	CASSQYRGTYGYTF	TGTGCCAGCAGTCAATACAGGGGCACCTATGGCTACACCTTC
TRBV7-9	TRBJ2-7	NA	NA	CASSTPGVSYEQYF	TGTGCCAGCAGCACCCCAGGGGTCAGCTACGAGCAGTACTTC
TRBV7-8	TRBJ2-2	NA	NA	CASSLVVARVGELFF	TGTGCCAGCAGCTTAGTGGTCGCGCGGGTCGGGGAGCTGTTTTTT
TRBV10-3	TRBJ2-1	NA	TRBD1	CAISVEDRASNEQFF	TGTGCCATCAGTGTGGAGGACAGGGCTAGCAATGAGCAGTTCTTC
TRBV6-5	TRBJ2-6	few	NA	CASSYSRGLFGTSGANVLTF	TGTGCCAGCAGTTACTCACGCGGACTATTCGGAACCTCTGGGGCCAACGTCCTGACTTTC
TRBV7-9	TRBJ2-2	NA	NA	CASTPRSNTGELFF	TGTGCCAGCACCCCGCGCAGTAACACCGGGGAGCTGTTTTTT
TRBV24-1	TRBJ2-3	few	TRBD2	CATSESGLADLHTQYF	TGTGCCACCAGTGAATCGGGACTAGCGGATTTGCATACGCAGTATTTT
TRBV20-1	TRBJ2-3	NA	TRBD2	CSAGTSGSWTDTQYF	TGCAGTGCTGGAACTAGCGGGAGCTGGACAGATACGCAGTATTTT
TRBV7-8	TRBJ2-7	NA	TRBD1	CASSLGGQGFHEQYF	TGTGCCAGCAGCTTAGGTGGACAGGGGTTCCACGAGCAGTACTTC
TRBV11-2	TRBJ2-1	NA	TRBD2	CASSSGLREGNEQFF	TGTGCCAGCAGCTCCGGACTCAGGGAGGGCAATGAGCAGTTCTTC
TRBV29-1	TRBJ2-5	NA	NA	CSVARVGQGVKETQYF	TGCAGCGTTGCTCGGGTGGGGCAAGGGGTTAAAGAGACCCAGTACTTC
TRBV6-2/TRBV6-3	TRBJ1-4	few	NA	CASSSMGTANEKLFF	TGTGCCAGCAGCTCCATGGGGACGGCTAATGAAAAACTGTTTTTT
TRBV9	TRBJ2-5	NA	NA	CASSVSGIQETQYF	TGTGCCAGCAGCGTTTCAGGGATCCAAGAGACCCAGTACTTC
TRBV27	TRBJ1-5	NA	TRBD1	CASRQGQGLNQPQHF	TGTGCCAGCAGGCAGGGACAGGGGCTGAATCAGCCCCAGCATTTT
TRBV28	TRBJ2-1	few	NA	CASKLDPYNEQFF	TGTGCCAGCAAACTGGACCCCTACAATGAGCAGTTCTTC
TRBV12-3/TRBV12-4	TRBJ1-2	NA	NA	CASAYERSYGYTF	TGTGCCAGCGCTTACGAACGTTCCTATGGCTACACCTTC